Only one count was recorded for the clone carrying this T cell receptor beta chain. Some clones are missing from TCRdb's copy, which holds only in-frame ones; the method was immunoSEQ multiplex PCR. Of over 70,000 clones in the sample, just over 95% were seen once. Trimming pared 7 bases from V and 3 bases from J, leaving 17 bases between. Germline V CDR1 and CDR2: ENHRY, SYGVKD. The CDR3 is 15 amino acids. This sample is drawn from a study of technical replicates of blood from several donors. This sequence joins TRBV10-3 and TRBJ2-3; D perhaps matches TRBD2 (7 bases). This TCR was recovered from a human donor in good health. Sequenced input: T cells isolated from PBMCs. The CDR3 protein is CAINPSGGQTDTQYF. The CDR3 nucleotides read TGTGCCATCAATCCGTCCGGGGGGCAGACAGATACGCAGTATTTT.